This is a list of T cell receptor beta chains from one sample in a study of cytomegalovirus exposure and HLA in healthy donors. The repertoire was sequenced with immunoSEQ multiplex PCR; TCRdb's copy has only in-frame clones and lacks some. Of roughly 70,000 clones listed, around 94% are singletons. Sequenced: PBMCs. These receptors all stem from a man aged 18 to 30 in good health and CMV-seropositive. CDR3s include the opening cysteine and the closing phenylalanine or tryptophan. The D gene is left open where the match is weak. Only some rows state a clone size, as once, few, many or a class for expanded clones.

V	size	J	D	CDR3	DNA
TRBV30	once	TRBJ1-5	.	CAWADRSNQPQHF	TGTGCCTGGGCCGACAGGTCCAATCAGCCCCAGCATTTT
TRBV9	once	TRBJ2-3	.	CASSEGHLTDTQYF	TGTGCCAGCAGCGAGGGACACCTTACAGATACGCAGTATTTT
TRBV11-1	once	TRBJ2-3	TRBD1	CASSVRGLGTDTQYF	TGTGCCAGCAGCGTCAGGGGGCTTGGCACAGATACGCAGTATTTT
TRBV11-2	.	TRBJ2-1	TRBD2	CASSLAGGPWNEQFF	TGTGCCAGCAGCTTGGCGGGAGGCCCGTGGAATGAGCAGTTCTTC
TRBV28	.	TRBJ2-1	TRBD1	CASSPGGSYNEQFF	TGTGCCAGCAGCCCAGGGGGCTCCTACAATGAGCAGTTCTTC
TRBV28	.	TRBJ2-7	.	CASSLSEGDPYF	TGTGCCAGCAGTTTAAGTGAGGGGGATCCGTACTTC
TRBV19	.	TRBJ2-7	TRBD1	CASNEGTGYSEQYF	TGTGCCAGCAATGAAGGGACAGGGTACAGCGAGCAGTACTTC
TRBV18	.	TRBJ2-1	TRBD1	CASSPKDRGLYNEQFF	TGTGCCAGCTCACCGAAGGACAGGGGGCTCTACAATGAGCAGTTCTTC
TRBV7-2	.	TRBJ2-2	.	CASSSAAALDWTGELFF	TGTGCCAGCAGCTCTGCTGCAGCACTCGACTGGACCGGGGAGCTGTTTTTT
TRBV2	.	TRBJ2-3	TRBD1	CASNSQGTDTQYF	TGTGCCAGCAATTCACAGGGGACAGATACGCAGTATTTT
TRBV7-8	.	TRBJ2-3	.	CASSLVGSGSTDTQYF	TGTGCCAGCAGCTTAGTTGGTAGCGGTAGCACAGATACGCAGTATTTT
TRBV28	.	TRBJ1-5	.	CASSLGGQPQHF	TGTGCCAGCAGTTTGGGGGGTCAGCCCCAGCATTTT
TRBV28	.	TRBJ1-5	TRBD1	CASSSTGSNQPQHF	TGTGCCAGCAGCTCGACAGGGTCCAATCAGCCCCAGCATTTT